What follows are 25 T cell receptor beta chains derived from one specimen sequenced in a study of T cell clones after liver transplantation. Sequenced by immunoSEQ multiplex PCR; TCRdb stores in-frame clones only, minus some. The sample includes 93,000 or so clones, around 84% of them seen just once. The material was CD4+ T cells from blood, obtained about 50 months after liver transplant. These receptors came from a human patient who received a liver transplant. T cells may partly derive from the graft donor.

J is TRBJ2-1 and V is TRBV27; D is uncertain. There are 16 residues in the CDR3. The germline V and J ends were trimmed by 6 bases and 0 bases, with 15 bases remaining between them. Germline CDR1 and CDR2: MNHEY and SMNVEV (reference sequence). DNA for the CDR3: TGTGCCAGCAGACCACCTGGGTTTGGCTCCTACAATGAGCAGTTCTTC. It yields the protein CASRPPGFGSYNEQFF.

CDR3 protein: CASSPTGGDYGYTF. The CDR3 DNA sequence: TGTGCCAGTAGTCCCACAGGGGGTGACTATGGCTACACCTTC. V and J are TRBV19 and TRBJ1-2; 8 bases are a match to TRBD1. This CDR3 comprises 14 residues. Trimming cost V 5 bases and J 3 bases; bases outside gene matches: 5. From germline, CDR1 is LNHDA and CDR2 SQIVND (reference sequence).

The chain has TRBV6-5 and TRBJ1-6; perhaps TRBD1 as D (5 bases). The V and J ends lost 5 bases and 7 bases respectively, with 15 bases between them. The CDR3 covers 15 residues. CDR1 MNHEY and CDR2 SVGAGI come from the germline V gene. Written as DNA, the CDR3 is TGTGCCAGCAGTACGGACAACGGAGGGAATTCACCCCTCCACTTT. Translated: CASSTDNGGNSPLHF.

The chain couples TRBV28 to TRBJ1-5, with TRBD1 matching 9 bases. The V and J ends lost 2 bases and 1 base, in that order; junction bases with no gene match: 3. Germline CDR1 MDHEN, CDR2 SYDVKM. There are 16 residues in the CDR3. CDR3 nucleotide sequence: TGTGCCAGCAGTTTAAGGACAGGGGTAAGCAATCAGCCCCAGCATTTT. Amino acids: CASSLRTGVSNQPQHF.

The chain carries TRBV9 and TRBJ2-3, with a possible D match to TRBD1 (5 bases). Germline V gene lookup returns CDR1 SGDLS and CDR2 YYNGEE. The V end was cut by 0 bases, the J end by 0 bases, with 14 bases between. This CDR3 has 17 amino acids. The CDR3 loop reads CASSVGQLQPSTDTQYF. In nucleotides, the CDR3 is TGTGCCAGCAGCGTAGGACAGCTACAGCCTAGCACAGATACGCAGTATTTT.

The chain has TRBV10-1 and TRBJ2-1; D is perhaps TRBD1 (5 bases). The CDR3 contains 14 residues. Trimming shortened V by 3 bases and J by 6 bases, and 12 bases separated the two germline ends. Germline lookup yields CDR1 WNHNN and CDR2 SYGVQD (reference sequence). CDR3 amino acids: CASSDFEDSNEQFF. Here the CDR3 DNA reads TGCGCCAGCAGTGATTTCGAAGACAGCAATGAGCAGTTCTTC.

The chain joins TRBV11-3 to TRBJ2-3; 8 bases agree with TRBD2. J was trimmed by 4 bases and V by 1 base; bases with no gene match: 7. This CDR3 has 16 amino acids. CDR1 and CDR2 (germline): SGHNT, YENEEA. The CDR3: CASSLVLGGAADTQYF. CDR3 nucleotides: TGTGCCAGCAGCTTAGTGCTCGGGGGGGCAGCAGATACGCAGTATTTT.

The V gene is TRBV2, the J gene TRBJ2-7, with D possibly TRBD1 on 6 matching bases. Germline CDR1 and CDR2: SNHLY and FYNNEI. This CDR3 region has 15 residues. V shed 1 base and J shed 2 bases, with 12 bases lying between them. The DNA for the CDR3 is TGTGCCAGCAGTGAAGGGCAGGGGCGCACCTACGAGCAGTACTTC. It yields the protein CASSEGQGRTYEQYF.

V usage is TRBV6-5 and J usage is TRBJ1-1, with D maybe TRBD1 (5 bases). Germline loops: CDR1 MNHEY, CDR2 SVGAGI. CDR3 size: 13 residues. Trimming cost V 5 bases and J 4 bases, with 11 bases left between them. The CDR3 region is CASSPPDSTEAFF. The CDR3 DNA is TGTGCCAGCAGTCCCCCCGACAGCACTGAAGCTTTCTTT.

This chain connects TRBV4-3 to TRBJ2-3, with TRBD1 identical over 9 bases. Per the germline V gene, CDR1 is LGHNA and CDR2 is YSLEER. CDR3 length: 16 residues. Losses at the gene ends were 0 bases for V and 3 bases for J; bases not matched to a gene: 4. The CDR3 DNA reads as TGCGCCAGCAGCCAAGATACAGGGGGCAGAACAGATACGCAGTATTTT. Its translation is CASSQDTGGRTDTQYF.

This chain uses TRBV28 with TRBJ2-7; 8 positions match TRBD1. Per germline, CDR1 MDHEN and CDR2 SYDVKM. CDR3 length equals 14 residues. V shed 3 bases, J shed 0 bases, and the junction held 1 base outside the gene matches. In DNA, the CDR3 is TGTGCCAGCAGTTTTCAGGGGGCCTCCTACGAGCAGTACTTC. Translating it yields CASSFQGASYEQYF.

The V and J genes are TRBV5-6 and TRBJ1-2; possible D gene TRBD1, 6 bases. Germline V gives CDR1 SGHDT, CDR2 YYEEEE. Trimming shortened V by 0 bases and J by 9 bases, and 12 bases separated the two germline ends. The CDR3 extends over 13 amino acids. CDR3 sequence (DNA): TGTGCCAGCAGCTTGGGGCGGGGGCGAAGCTACACCTTC. Its translation is CASSLGRGRSYTF.

The chain joins TRBV29-1 to TRBJ2-7, with a tentative D call TRBD2 (6 bases). The CDR3 extends over 13 amino acids. Germline CDR1 SQVTM, CDR2 ANQGSEA. Between the trimmed V and J ends, which lost 6 bases and 0 bases, there was a span of 12 bases. The CDR3 sequence: CSVDGGSSYEQYF. The CDR3 bases are TGCAGCGTCGATGGGGGGAGCTCCTACGAGCAGTACTTC.

CDR3 sequence reads: CASSYRQGAGNTIYF. The CDR3 nucleotides are TGTGCCAGCAGCTACCGACAGGGGGCCGGAAACACCATATATTTT. V and J are TRBV11-2 and TRBJ1-3; TRBD1 aligns across 10 bases. From germline, CDR1 is SGHAT and CDR2 FQNNGV. There are 15 residues in the CDR3. The V segment lost 4 bases and the J segment 4 bases; nucleotides outside the gene matches: 4.

The gene calls are TRBV5-6 and TRBJ2-7; 10 bases are shared with TRBD1. Looked up from germline, CDR1 is SGHDT and CDR2 is YYEEEE. V shed 2 bases and J 5 bases; nucleotides not matched to a gene: 4. The CDR3 is made up of 14 amino acids. CDR3 in DNA: TGTGCCAGCAGCTTTTGGGACAGGGGTCACGAGCAGTACTTC. Protein product: CASSFWDRGHEQYF.

V and J are TRBV23-1 and TRBJ1-4, with D unresolved. TRBV23-1 is sorted into the ORF group, with uncertain function. Trimming removed 7 bases at V and 14 bases at J, with 26 bases between. The CDR3 is 15 amino acids. CDR3 nucleotides: TGCGCCAGCAAAAGACCCCACGGGATACGAAGAGGGCTGTTTTTT. Translated, it gives CASKRPHGIRRGLFF.

CDR3 in DNA: TGTGCCAGTAGTCCCCAGGGGGCGGACATTCAGTACTTC. This gives the protein CASSPQGADIQYF. The V gene is TRBV19, the J gene TRBJ2-4; 8 nucleotides align to TRBD1. CDR3 length: 13 amino acids. Germline V lookup: CDR1 LNHDA, CDR2 SQIVND (reference sequence). V gave up 5 bases and J gave up 8 bases; unmatched junction bases: 5. The whole variable domain, remainder taken from reference TRBV19 and TRBJ2-4, is DGGITQSPKYLFRKEGQNVTLSCEQNLNHDAMYWYRQDPGQGLRLIYYSQIVNDFQKGDIAEGYSVSREKKESFPLTVTSAQKNPTAFYLCASSPQGADIQYFGAGTRLSVL.

The chain recombines TRBV29-1 with TRBJ2-1; 7 nucleotides line up with TRBD1. CDR3 length: 14 residues. With 6 bases clipped from V and 0 bases from J, the junction kept 5 bases outside the gene matches. Germline CDR1 is SQVTM and CDR2 is ANQGSEA. The CDR3 protein is CSVLGQSSYNEQFF. The CDR3 region has the DNA TGCAGCGTACTGGGACAGAGCTCCTACAATGAGCAGTTCTTC.

This clone has more than one count but fewer than ten. The chain employs TRBV21-1 and TRBJ1-2. TRBV21-1 is labeled a pseudogene. CDR3 length: 18 residues. CDR3 in amino acids: CASSKDSRPALANYGYTF. For the CDR3, the DNA is TGTGCCAGCAGCAAAGACTCCCGCCCGGCCTTAGCTAACTATGGCTACACCTTC.

The J gene is TRBJ1-5, the V gene TRBV19; D unresolved. Germline CDR1 reads LNHDA; CDR2 reads SQIVND (reference sequence). The CDR3 is 15 residues long. Trimming removed 10 bases from V and 0 bases from J, with 16 bases in between. In nucleotides, the CDR3 is TGTGCCACCGCCGACGGCCTATATAGCAATCAGCCCCAGCATTTT. Its protein is CATADGLYSNQPQHF.

This rearrangement joins TRBV5-6 to TRBJ1-2; D unresolved. Germline assignment: CDR1 SGHDT and CDR2 YYEEEE. V dropped 5 bases and J dropped 1 base, with 12 bases sitting between them. This CDR3 has 14 residues. In DNA form, the CDR3 reads TGTGCCAGCAGACCACGGCAGTTTAACTATGGCTACACCTTC. Its translation: CASRPRQFNYGYTF.

The chain employs TRBV10-3 and TRBJ1-4, with a tentative D call TRBD1 (6 bases). The CDR3 has 15 residues. Germline V gene data show CDR1 as ENHRY and CDR2 as SYGVKD. V was clipped by 0 bases and J by 7 bases, with 12 bases between them. The CDR3 sequence is CAISESNREAEKLFF. Written as DNA, the CDR3 is TGTGCCATCAGTGAGTCGAACAGGGAGGCTGAAAAACTGTTTTTT.

V gene TRBV19 combines with J gene TRBJ2-1; TRBD1 agrees at 7 bases. Germline lookup yields CDR1 LNHDA and CDR2 SQIVND (reference sequence). Trimming removed 5 bases from V and 6 bases from J; junction bases left unmatched: 7. The CDR3 runs to 14 residues. CDR3 loop: CASSGTARVNEQFF. The CDR3 DNA follows: TGTGCCAGTAGTGGGACAGCCCGGGTCAATGAGCAGTTCTTC.

The CDR3 here is CASSIRGLFGTQYF. Written as DNA, the CDR3 is TGTGCCAGTAGTATTCGCGGGCTGTTTGGGACCCAGTACTTC. The chain employs TRBV19 and TRBJ2-5; D is possibly TRBD2 (5 bases). The CDR3 spans 14 residues. CDR1 and CDR2 from the germline V gene are LNHDA and SQIVND (reference sequence). The V end lost 3 bases, the J end lost 7 bases, and 15 bases lay between the germline ends.

This sequence joins TRBV5-1 and TRBJ2-7, with D possibly being TRBD2 (6 bases). In germline, CDR1 is SGHRS, CDR2 YFSETQ. The V end was cut by 2 bases, the J end by 0 bases, with 12 bases between. CDR3 size: 15 residues. The CDR3 coding sequence is TGCGCCAGCAGCTTAGGAGGGTCCCTCTCCTACGAGCAGTACTTC. This sequence encodes CASSLGGSLSYEQYF.